This T cell receptor (beta chain) was sequenced in a study of blood T cells in healthy people across ages. Primers used in a second PCR of about 7 to 12 cycles were a sample-barcoded 5' primer and a J-beta primer mix. TCRdb processed the 5' RACE reads anew with MiXCR; each CDR3 protein has one entry. The sample includes 450,000 to 700,000 distinct CDR3 sequences, roughly 28% of them seen just once. Trimming removed 1 base at V and 0 bases at J, with 9 bases between. The CDR3 totals 16 residues. Germline CDR1 is MNHEY and CDR2 is SVGEGT. Sequencing was carried out using blood. The clonotype originates from a woman in her seventies in good health. V gene TRBV6-2 or TRBV6-3 combines with J gene TRBJ1-4; no clear D. CDR3 in amino acids: CASSYYRVSTNEKLFF. CDR3 DNA: TGTGCCAGCAGTTACTACAGAGTTTCAACTAATGAAAAACTGTTTTTT.